This T cell receptor (beta chain) comes out of a study of blood T cells in healthy people across ages. Findings and caveats of the study: Across the age range, TCR beta diversity per million T cells fell in a roughly linear way.

CDR1 MGHRA and CDR2 YSYEKL come from the germline V gene. The length of the CDR3 is 14 residues. Trimming shortened V by 4 bases and J by 4 bases, and 11 bases separated the two germline ends. For the second PCR, which ran for about 6 to 11 cycles, a sample-barcoded 5' primer and a J-beta primer mix were used. Tags on each cDNA molecule came from a template-switch adaptor with 12 random nucleotides. TCRdb re-derived calls from the 5' RACE reads in MiXCR, one entry per CDR3 protein. The repertoire holds about 760,000 distinct CDR3 sequences, with 25% as singletons. There were healthy Caucasian individuals from Russia, aged about 6 to 100, serving as donors. In this sample, this clonotype turned up a few times. As yet, its antigen is unknown. These data were also reused for a study on T cells of mothers and their children. That paper notes: Mother-child pairs who were related displayed a slightly higher overlap than unrelated pairs, a difference that was non-significant.

The sample taken for sequencing was blood. This sequence originates from a boy between 5 and 17 years old in good health. The rearrangement links TRBV4-1 to TRBJ1-5, with unresolved D. This CDR3 reads CASSPGGVNQPQHF. The CDR3 DNA reads TGCGCCAGCAGCCCCGGTGGGGTAAATCAGCCCCAGCATTTT.